A selection of T cell receptor beta chains follows, all from one sample in a study of technical replicates of blood from a few donors. Sequenced by immunoSEQ multiplex PCR; TCRdb stores in-frame clones only, minus some. This sample has over 70,000 clones, with roughly 96% found just once. Specimen: T cells isolated from PBMCs. These receptor sequences come from a human donor in good health. Each CDR3 is given with its conserved first and last residue. Each record gives: CDR3 DNA, CDR3 protein, clone size, CDR3 length, J gene, V gene, D gene. D genes are given only for firm matches. Some rows mark clone size as missing; the rest say once, few, many or name a class of expanded clone.

cdr3_nt: TGTGCCAGCATAGGTGAGGGCGGGAGCCCCTACAATGAGCAGTTCTTC
cdr3_aa: CASIGEGGSPYNEQFF
clone_size: .
cdr3_length: 16
j_call: TRBJ2-1
v_call: TRBV2
d_call: TRBD2

cdr3_nt: TGTGCCAGCAGTTTTGGACTAGCGGGGACTCCGTACGAGCAGTACTTC
cdr3_aa: CASSFGLAGTPYEQYF
clone_size: .
cdr3_length: 16
j_call: TRBJ2-7
v_call: TRBV6-5
d_call: TRBD2

cdr3_nt: TGTGCCAGCAGCTTAAGTGAGGCCAGGGGAGCTTTCTTT
cdr3_aa: CASSLSEARGAFF
clone_size: .
cdr3_length: 13
j_call: TRBJ1-1
v_call: TRBV7-9
d_call: .

cdr3_nt: TGCAGCGTGGCGGATACGGAGACCCAGTACTTC
cdr3_aa: CSVADTETQYF
clone_size: .
cdr3_length: 11
j_call: TRBJ2-5
v_call: TRBV29-1
d_call: .

cdr3_nt: TGTGCCAGCAGCACAACCATCATCCCCCTAGCGGGGGGCAACAATGAGCAGTTCTTC
cdr3_aa: CASSTTIIPLAGGNNEQFF
clone_size: .
cdr3_length: 19
j_call: TRBJ2-1
v_call: TRBV9
d_call: TRBD2

cdr3_nt: TGTGCCAGCACTACCCAGGGGACAGAACGCTACGAGCAGTACTTC
cdr3_aa: CASTTQGTERYEQYF
clone_size: once
cdr3_length: 15
j_call: TRBJ2-7
v_call: TRBV28
d_call: TRBD1

cdr3_nt: TGTGCCAGCAGCTTAAGGTCCGGCGGGACAGCCTACGAGCAGTACTTC
cdr3_aa: CASSLRSGGTAYEQYF
clone_size: .
cdr3_length: 16
j_call: TRBJ2-7
v_call: TRBV7-2
d_call: .

cdr3_nt: TGTGCCATCAGTGGACAGAACTATGGCTACACCTTC
cdr3_aa: CAISGQNYGYTF
clone_size: .
cdr3_length: 12
j_call: TRBJ1-2
v_call: TRBV10-3
d_call: .

cdr3_nt: TGTGCCAGCAGCAAGGGACTTCTCAACACCGGGGAGCTGTTTTTT
cdr3_aa: CASSKGLLNTGELFF
clone_size: .
cdr3_length: 15
j_call: TRBJ2-2
v_call: TRBV5-5
d_call: .

cdr3_nt: TGTGCCAGCAGCGCCGGACTAGACAGGGAGACCCAGTACTTC
cdr3_aa: CASSAGLDRETQYF
clone_size: .
cdr3_length: 14
j_call: TRBJ2-5
v_call: TRBV9
d_call: .

cdr3_nt: TGCGCCAGCAGCTTGTCGGGGGGGAGGTCCTACGAGCAGTACTTC
cdr3_aa: CASSLSGGRSYEQYF
clone_size: .
cdr3_length: 15
j_call: TRBJ2-7
v_call: TRBV5-1
d_call: TRBD2

cdr3_nt: TGTGCCAGCAGTTTCGCCGGGGGCAATCAGCCCCAGCATTTT
cdr3_aa: CASSFAGGNQPQHF
clone_size: .
cdr3_length: 14
j_call: TRBJ1-5
v_call: TRBV28
d_call: .

cdr3_nt: TGCAGCGTTGGTATTAGCGGGAGGGCCACTGAGCAGTTCTTC
cdr3_aa: CSVGISGRATEQFF
clone_size: .
cdr3_length: 14
j_call: TRBJ2-1
v_call: TRBV29-1
d_call: TRBD2

cdr3_nt: TGTGCCAGCAGCTTCGACTTATATACGCAGTATTTT
cdr3_aa: CASSFDLYTQYF
clone_size: .
cdr3_length: 12
j_call: TRBJ2-3
v_call: TRBV11-2
d_call: .

cdr3_nt: TGCGCCAGCGGGGGCTACGATACGCAGTATTTT
cdr3_aa: CASGGYDTQYF
clone_size: .
cdr3_length: 11
j_call: TRBJ2-3
v_call: TRBV5-1
d_call: .

cdr3_nt: TGCGCCAGCAGCTTGTGGGCTGAAGGGGAGCTGTTTTTT
cdr3_aa: CASSLWAEGELFF
clone_size: .
cdr3_length: 13
j_call: TRBJ2-2
v_call: TRBV5-1
d_call: .

cdr3_nt: TGTGCCAGCTGCGAAGGGGACAGGGGAGGAAGGGAGCTGTTTTTT
cdr3_aa: CASCEGDRGGRELFF
clone_size: once
cdr3_length: 15
j_call: TRBJ2-2
v_call: TRBV7-9
d_call: TRBD1

cdr3_nt: TGTGCCAGCAGCGAAGCCACAGGGCTGGCCACTGAAGCTTTCTTT
cdr3_aa: CASSEATGLATEAFF
clone_size: .
cdr3_length: 15
j_call: TRBJ1-1
v_call: TRBV13
d_call: .

cdr3_nt: TGTGCCAGCAGCACACTAGCGGGGGGGACGGGAGAGACCCAGTACTTC
cdr3_aa: CASSTLAGGTGETQYF
clone_size: .
cdr3_length: 16
j_call: TRBJ2-5
v_call: TRBV7-9
d_call: TRBD2

cdr3_nt: TGTGCCAGCAGTGAATGGGATGCGGGGCAGCGGAACACTGAAGCTTTCTTT
cdr3_aa: CASSEWDAGQRNTEAFF
clone_size: .
cdr3_length: 17
j_call: TRBJ1-1
v_call: TRBV25-1
d_call: .

cdr3_nt: TGTGCCAGCAGCTACCAGGGGGCGGTTTACGAGCAGTACTTC
cdr3_aa: CASSYQGAVYEQYF
clone_size: once
cdr3_length: 14
j_call: TRBJ2-7
v_call: TRBV28
d_call: TRBD1

cdr3_nt: TGTGCCAGTAGTGCCCAAATTGGGACTAGCGGACCTTCCTTCTCCTACGAGCAGTACTTC
cdr3_aa: CASSAQIGTSGPSFSYEQYF
clone_size: .
cdr3_length: 20
j_call: TRBJ2-7
v_call: TRBV19
d_call: TRBD2

cdr3_nt: TGTGCCAGCTGGAATGGAGGGATTTATGTCCCAGATACGCAGTATTTT
cdr3_aa: CASWNGGIYVPDTQYF
clone_size: .
cdr3_length: 16
j_call: TRBJ2-3
v_call: TRBV5-4
d_call: .

cdr3_nt: TGCGCCAGCAGCCGGACTAGCGGGGAGTACACCGGGGAGCTGTTTTTT
cdr3_aa: CASSRTSGEYTGELFF
clone_size: .
cdr3_length: 16
j_call: TRBJ2-2
v_call: TRBV4-1
d_call: TRBD2

cdr3_nt: TGTGCCAGCAGCTTCGAAGACCTTTTCTCACAGGGTGATGAAGCTTTCTTT
cdr3_aa: CASSFEDLFSQGDEAFF
clone_size: .
cdr3_length: 17
j_call: TRBJ1-1
v_call: TRBV7-9
d_call: .

cdr3_nt: TGCGCCAGCAGCCAGGGACTAGCGGGGTTACTCTCCTACGAGCAGTACTTC
cdr3_aa: CASSQGLAGLLSYEQYF
clone_size: .
cdr3_length: 17
j_call: TRBJ2-7
v_call: TRBV5-1
d_call: TRBD2

cdr3_nt: TGTGCCAGCAGTGTCCCACAGGGGACCCTTAACACTGAAGCTTTCTTT
cdr3_aa: CASSVPQGTLNTEAFF
clone_size: .
cdr3_length: 16
j_call: TRBJ1-1
v_call: TRBV2
d_call: TRBD1

cdr3_nt: TGTGCCAGCAGTTACTCGGACGGACAAGTCTATGGCTACACCTTC
cdr3_aa: CASSYSDGQVYGYTF
clone_size: .
cdr3_length: 15
j_call: TRBJ1-2
v_call: TRBV6-5
d_call: .

cdr3_nt: TGCGCCAGCAGCTTGAGCGTCTCTGGGGCCAACGTCCTGACTTTC
cdr3_aa: CASSLSVSGANVLTF
clone_size: .
cdr3_length: 15
j_call: TRBJ2-6
v_call: TRBV5-1
d_call: .

cdr3_nt: TGTGCCAGCAGCTTAGAACCGTTTAGCATGGAGACCCAGTACTTC
cdr3_aa: CASSLEPFSMETQYF
clone_size: .
cdr3_length: 15
j_call: TRBJ2-5
v_call: TRBV11-2
d_call: .

cdr3_nt: TGTGCCAGCAGCTCATACACGACAGACTACGAGCAGTACTTC
cdr3_aa: CASSSYTTDYEQYF
clone_size: .
cdr3_length: 14
j_call: TRBJ2-7
v_call: TRBV11-2
d_call: .

cdr3_nt: TGCGCCAGCAGCTTGGAAGGACAGGGTCAGAAGACCCAGTACTTC
cdr3_aa: CASSLEGQGQKTQYF
clone_size: .
cdr3_length: 15
j_call: TRBJ2-5
v_call: TRBV5-1
d_call: TRBD1

cdr3_nt: TGTGCCAGCTCACCACCACTTGGGGGGGGGCGCACCTACGAGCAGTACTTC
cdr3_aa: CASSPPLGGGRTYEQYF
clone_size: .
cdr3_length: 17
j_call: TRBJ2-7
v_call: TRBV18
d_call: .